Following are 19 T cell receptor beta chains from one sample sequenced in a study of blood T cells in healthy people across ages. The use of a sample-barcoded 5' primer and a J-beta primer mix characterized a second PCR of 7 to 11 cycles. MiXCR, applied by TCRdb to the 5' RACE reads, yields one record per CDR3 protein. The sample shows hundreds of thousands of distinct CDR3 sequences, roughly 50% of them seen only once. The sample taken for sequencing was blood. These receptors were collected from a man in his fifties or sixties in good health.

This chain links TRBV5-1 with TRBJ1-1; maybe TRBD1 (5 bases). The CDR3 loop spans 14 amino acids. Germline loops: CDR1 SGHRS, CDR2 YFSETQ. The V and J ends lost 4 bases and 1 base respectively, with 11 bases between them. The CDR3 DNA reads TGCGCCAGCAGCCCTCCGACAGCGAACACTGAAGCTTTCTTT. Translation: CASSPPTANTEAFF. The full variable domain, completed using reference TRBV5-1 and TRBJ1-1, is KAGVTQTPRYLIKTRGQQVTLSCSPISGHRSVSWYQQTPGQGLQFLFEYFSETQRNKGNFPGRFSGRQFSNSRSEMNVSTLELGDSALYLCASSPPTANTEAFFGQGTRLTVV.

This clonotype was seen a handful of times. The J gene is TRBJ1-4, the V gene TRBV29-1, with unresolved D. Germline V gene sequence: CDR1 SQVTM, CDR2 ANQGSEA. The ends were cut back, 7 bases at V and 2 bases at J, with 14 bases in the middle. CDR3 length equals 14 residues. CDR3 region: CSATPGSTNEKLFF. CDR3 bases: TGCAGCGCTACACCGGGATCTACTAATGAAAAACTGTTTTTT.

This clonotype was seen once. The chain uses TRBV5-6 and TRBJ2-4; a possible D gene is TRBD2 (5 bases). Trimming cost V 0 bases and J 7 bases, with 11 bases left between them. Germline assignment: CDR1 SGHDT and CDR2 YYEEEE. The CDR3 consists of 14 residues. The CDR3 DNA reads as TGTGCCAGCAGCTTGGCCGGAGGACGTAACATTCAGTACTTC. Amino acid sequence: CASSLAGGRNIQYF.

This chain connects TRBV7-8 to TRBJ1-1; 9 bases map to TRBD1. This CDR3 region has 15 residues. The V gene end was trimmed by 5 bases and the J gene end by 5 bases; junction bases not matched to a gene: 9. The germline gives CDR1 SGHVS, CDR2 FQNEAQ. The CDR3, as DNA: TGTGCCAGCAGCCCTCCGGGACAGGGTACGACTGAAGCTTTCTTT. Its translation: CASSPPGQGTTEAFF.

The V and J genes are TRBV20-1 and TRBJ1-2; tentative D call: TRBD1 (6 bases). CDR3 length: 13 amino acids. V lost 5 bases and J lost 6, with 16 bases in between. Germline loops: CDR1 DFQATT, CDR2 SNEGSKA (reference sequence). The CDR3 here is CSAGVGGADGYTF. In DNA form, the CDR3 reads TGCAGTGCTGGAGTTGGGGGGGCGGATGGCTACACCTTC.

The chain employs TRBV29-1 and TRBJ2-1, with TRBD1 as a possible D gene (5 bases). The germline CDR1 and CDR2 sequences are SQVTM and ANQGSEA. The CDR3 is 13 residues long. The V end lost 3 bases, the J end lost 5 bases, and 11 bases lay between the germline ends. The CDR3: CSVDRQGDNEQFF. In DNA form, the CDR3 reads TGCAGCGTTGACCGGCAGGGTGACAATGAGCAGTTCTTC.

The rearrangement uses TRBV20-1 and TRBJ2-5; 9 positions match TRBD2. V lost 2 bases and J lost 2; bases outside the gene matches: 6. Germline values: CDR1 DFQATT, CDR2 SNEGSKA (reference sequence). CDR3 size: 15 residues. This CDR3 is CSARRSGGSQETQYF. The CDR3 DNA reads TGCAGTGCTAGAAGGAGCGGGGGGTCTCAAGAGACCCAGTACTTC.

The chain has TRBV6-2 or TRBV6-3 and TRBJ1-1; TRBD1 matches at 8 bases. V dropped 0 bases and J dropped 5; count of bases not matched to a gene: 11. Germline V lookup: CDR1 MNHEY, CDR2 SVGEGT. This CDR3 is built from 17 residues. The CDR3 DNA reads as TGTGCCAGCAGTTACTCGGACCCAGGGGGCGGACGGACTGAAGCTTTCTTT. Its translation: CASSYSDPGGGRTEAFF.

The CDR3 reads CASSLLGTGGAYEQYF. CDR3 coding DNA: TGTGCCAGCAGCTTGCTTGGGACAGGGGGGGCCTACGAGCAGTACTTC. The V gene is TRBV5-6, the J gene TRBJ2-4; 11 positions agree with TRBD1. Judging by the DNA end, TRBJ2-7 fits better; the J call may be wrong. The CDR3 is 16 amino acids. Looked up from germline, CDR1 is SGHDT and CDR2 is YYEEEE.

In this sample, this clonotype turned up a few times. The chain is built from TRBV12-5 and TRBJ1-1; D remains unclear. Germline CDR1 LGHNT, CDR2 FRNRAP. V gave up 7 bases and J gave up 8 bases, with 14 bases separating them. The CDR3 contains 12 residues. CDR3 DNA: TGTGCTAGTGCCCTCGAGGTTGGGGAAGCTTTCTTT. As protein: CASALEVGEAFF.

This rearrangement joins TRBV29-1 to TRBJ2-1, with TRBD1 as a possible D gene (6 bases). The germline V gene encodes CDR1 SQVTM and CDR2 ANQGSEA. The CDR3 has 13 residues. Trimming pared 6 bases from V and 8 bases from J, leaving 17 bases between. CDR3 nucleotide sequence: TGCAGCGTCGAGGGGGTAAACGGGGATGAGCAGTTCTTC. Amino acid sequence: CSVEGVNGDEQFF.

In nucleotides, the CDR3 is TGCAGTGCTAGTGTCCAACCAGAGAATTCACCCCTCCACTTT. Protein: CSASVQPENSPLHF. The chain recombines TRBV20-1 with TRBJ1-6; unclear D gene. Germline loops: CDR1 DFQATT, CDR2 SNEGSKA (reference sequence). The V gene lost 3 bases and the J gene lost 7 bases, with 13 bases spanning the gap. The CDR3 length is 14 residues.

This clonotype was recorded once. The chain recombines TRBV5-1 with TRBJ2-5, with D uncertain. Germline lookup yields CDR1 SGHRS and CDR2 YFSETQ. V dropped 4 bases and J dropped 5 bases, with 18 bases sitting between them. The CDR3 contains 15 residues. The CDR3 coding sequence is TGCGCCAGCAGCGAGCCCAGACCGCAACTGGAGACCCAGTACTTC. Residues: CASSEPRPQLETQYF.

This clonotype was counted between two and nine times. The chain joins TRBV29-1 to TRBJ2-7; maybe TRBD1 (7 bases). Trimming took 7 bases from V and 1 from J, leaving 17 bases between them. The CDR3 spans 14 residues. Germline assignment: CDR1 SQVTM and CDR2 ANQGSEA. CDR3 nucleotide sequence: TGCAGCGCAACGGGCCAGGGGGGATCCTACGAGCAGTACTTC. As protein: CSATGQGGSYEQYF.

In its sample, this clonotype was seen once. The chain carries TRBV5-1 and TRBJ1-6, with D uncertain. Germline CDR1 and CDR2: SGHRS and YFSETQ. The CDR3 is made up of 15 amino acids. V shed 4 bases and J shed 8 bases, with 16 bases lying between them. The CDR3 spells CASSPEGGSDSPLHF. CDR3 nucleotides: TGCGCCAGCAGCCCTGAGGGAGGGTCGGATTCACCCCTCCACTTT.

In its sample, this clonotype was seen a few times. J is TRBJ2-5 and V is TRBV6-5; 8 bases are shared with TRBD1. V trimming: 5 bases; J trimming: 5 bases; junction bases outside the gene matches: 4. The CDR3 loop spans 13 amino acids. In germline, CDR1 is MNHEY, CDR2 SVGAGI. The CDR3 DNA reads as TGTGCCAGCAGTAGGACAGGGAGGGAGACCCAGTACTTC. The encoded protein is CASSRTGRETQYF.

The V gene is TRBV5-1, the J gene TRBJ2-4, with D possibly TRBD2 on 7 matching bases. Trimming left V 0 bases short and J 0 bases short, with 13 bases between. The CDR3 extends over 17 amino acids. Per the germline V gene, CDR1 is SGHRS and CDR2 is YFSETQ. As DNA, the CDR3 is TGCGCCAGCAGCTTGGAACGGGGGGCCTTAGCCAAAAACATTCAGTACTTC. It codes for CASSLERGALAKNIQYF.

The genes are TRBV18 and TRBJ1-1; 8 nucleotides line up with TRBD1. After removal of 2 bases from V and 1 base from J, the junction contained 3 bases not matched to a gene. The CDR3 runs 15 residues. Germline loops: CDR1 KGHSH, CDR2 LQKENI. In DNA form, the CDR3 reads TGTGCCAGCTCACCAGGAGACAGGGGGAACACTGAAGCTTTCTTT. This translates into CASSPGDRGNTEAFF.

This chain connects TRBV28 to TRBJ1-5, with TRBD1 identical over 8 bases. CDR3 length: 14 amino acids. V lost 6 bases and J lost 5; bases outside the gene matches: 6. Germline loops: CDR1 MDHEN, CDR2 SYDVKM. The CDR3 protein is CASSLDRVDQPQHF. DNA for the CDR3: TGTGCCAGCAGCCTGGACAGGGTAGATCAGCCCCAGCATTTT.